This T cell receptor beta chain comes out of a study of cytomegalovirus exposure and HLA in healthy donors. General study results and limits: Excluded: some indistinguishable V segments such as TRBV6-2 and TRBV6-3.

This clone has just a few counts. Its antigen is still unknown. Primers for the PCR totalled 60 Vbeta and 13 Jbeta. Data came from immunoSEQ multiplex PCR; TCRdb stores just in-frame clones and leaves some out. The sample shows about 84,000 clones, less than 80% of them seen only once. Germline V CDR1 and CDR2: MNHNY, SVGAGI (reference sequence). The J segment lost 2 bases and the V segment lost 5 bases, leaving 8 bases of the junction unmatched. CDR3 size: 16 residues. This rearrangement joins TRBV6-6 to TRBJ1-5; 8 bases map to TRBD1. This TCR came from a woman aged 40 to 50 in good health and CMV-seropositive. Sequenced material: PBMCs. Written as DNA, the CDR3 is TGTGCCAGCAGTCCCCGGACAGGGTTAGGCAATCAGCCCCAGCATTTT. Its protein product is CASSPRTGLGNQPQHF.